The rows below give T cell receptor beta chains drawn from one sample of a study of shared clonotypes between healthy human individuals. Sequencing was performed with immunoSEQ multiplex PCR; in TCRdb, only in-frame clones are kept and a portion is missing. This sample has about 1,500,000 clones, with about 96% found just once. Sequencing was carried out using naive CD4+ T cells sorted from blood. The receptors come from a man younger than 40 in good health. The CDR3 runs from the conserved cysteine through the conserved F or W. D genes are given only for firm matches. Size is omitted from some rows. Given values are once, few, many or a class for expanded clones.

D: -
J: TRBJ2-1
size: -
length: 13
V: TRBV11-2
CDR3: CASSLFSYNEQFF
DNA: TGTGCCAGCAGCCTTTTCTCCTACAATGAGCAGTTCTTC

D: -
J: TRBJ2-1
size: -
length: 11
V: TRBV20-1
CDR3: CSANGYNEQFF
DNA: TGCAGTGCTAATGGGTACAATGAGCAGTTCTTC

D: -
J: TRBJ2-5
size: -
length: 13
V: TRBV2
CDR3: CASSGGTQETQYF
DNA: TGTGCCAGCAGTGGTGGGACCCAAGAGACCCAGTACTTC

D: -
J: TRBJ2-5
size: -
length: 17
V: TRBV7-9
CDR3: CASSSAGSSVSQETQYF
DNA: TGTGCCAGCAGCTCCGCGGGGTCTAGTGTCAGCCAAGAGACCCAGTACTTC

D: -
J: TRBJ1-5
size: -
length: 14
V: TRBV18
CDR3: CASSALVTDQPQHF
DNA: TGTGCCAGCTCAGCACTGGTCACGGATCAGCCCCAGCATTTT

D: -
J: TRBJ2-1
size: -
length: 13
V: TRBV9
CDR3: CASSVGLNNEQFF
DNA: TGTGCCAGCAGCGTAGGACTAAACAATGAGCAGTTCTTC

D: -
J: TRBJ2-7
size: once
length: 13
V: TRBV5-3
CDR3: CARNQLRLYEQYF
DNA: TGTGCCAGAAACCAGCTTCGACTCTACGAGCAGTACTTC

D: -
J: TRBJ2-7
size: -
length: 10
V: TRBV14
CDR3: CASSQVTQNF
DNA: TGTGCCAGCAGCCAAGTCACGCAGAACTTC

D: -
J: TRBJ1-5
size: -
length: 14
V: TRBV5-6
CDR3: CASSLAGDGQPQHF
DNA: TGTGCCAGCAGCTTGGCCGGGGACGGGCAGCCCCAGCATTTT

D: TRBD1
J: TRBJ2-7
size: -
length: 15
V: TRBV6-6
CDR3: CASSPTRDSTYEQYF
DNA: TGTGCCAGCAGTCCGACCCGGGACAGCACCTACGAGCAGTACTTC

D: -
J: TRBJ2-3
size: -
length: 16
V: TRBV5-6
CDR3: CASSLFRESSTDTQYF
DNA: TGTGCCAGCAGCTTGTTTAGGGAATCTAGCACAGATACGCAGTATTTT

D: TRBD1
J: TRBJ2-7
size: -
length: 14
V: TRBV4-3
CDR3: CASSQETGGYEQYF
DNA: TGCGCCAGCAGCCAAGAGACAGGGGGATACGAGCAGTACTTC

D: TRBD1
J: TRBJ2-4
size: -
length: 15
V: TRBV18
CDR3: CASSRDRGGMDIQYF
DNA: TGTGCCAGCTCACGGGACAGGGGGGGTATGGACATTCAGTACTTC

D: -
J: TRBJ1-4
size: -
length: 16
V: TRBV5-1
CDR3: CASSPPGRGTNEKLFF
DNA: TGCGCCAGCAGCCCGCCGGGGCGGGGAACTAATGAAAAACTGTTTTTT

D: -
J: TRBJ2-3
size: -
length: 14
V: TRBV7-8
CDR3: CASSLSRLGDTQYF
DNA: TGTGCCAGCAGCCTTTCCCGACTAGGAGATACGCAGTATTTT

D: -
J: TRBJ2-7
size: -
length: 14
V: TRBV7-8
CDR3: CASSLGATAYEQYF
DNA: TGTGCCAGCAGCTTAGGAGCGACAGCCTACGAGCAGTACTTC

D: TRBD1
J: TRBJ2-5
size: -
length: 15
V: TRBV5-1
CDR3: CASSLDGDRRETQYF
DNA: TGCGCCAGCAGCTTGGACGGGGACAGGCGGGAGACCCAGTACTTC

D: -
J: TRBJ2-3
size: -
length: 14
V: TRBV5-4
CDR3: CATHRQASTDTQYF
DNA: TGTGCCACCCACCGACAGGCTAGCACAGATACGCAGTATTTT

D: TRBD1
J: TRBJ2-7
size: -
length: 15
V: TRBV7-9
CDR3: CASRTDRGASYEQYF
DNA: TGTGCCAGCAGAACGGACAGGGGAGCCTCCTACGAGCAGTACTTC

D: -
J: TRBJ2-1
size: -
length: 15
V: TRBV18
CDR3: CASSPDLSSYNEQFF
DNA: TGTGCCAGCTCACCGGACCTTAGCTCCTACAATGAGCAGTTCTTC

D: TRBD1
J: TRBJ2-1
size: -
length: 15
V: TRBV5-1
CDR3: CASSFPGQGDNEQFF
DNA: TGCGCCAGCAGCTTTCCGGGACAGGGAGATAATGAGCAGTTCTTC

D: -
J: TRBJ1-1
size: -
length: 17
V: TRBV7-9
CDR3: CASSLAEGGVAATEAFF
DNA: TGTGCCAGCAGCTTAGCGGAAGGTGGGGTTGCGGCCACTGAAGCTTTCTTT

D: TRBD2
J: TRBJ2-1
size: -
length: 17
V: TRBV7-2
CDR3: CASSLQASSGRRGEQFF
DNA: TGTGCCAGCAGCTTACAGGCATCTAGCGGGAGACGGGGTGAGCAGTTCTTC

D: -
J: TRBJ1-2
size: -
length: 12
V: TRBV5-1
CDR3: CASSSGRYGYTF
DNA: TGCGCCAGCAGCTCTGGACGGTATGGCTACACCTTC

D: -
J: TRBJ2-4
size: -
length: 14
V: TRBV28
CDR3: CASSSQVGKNIQYF
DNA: TGTGCCAGCAGTTCTCAGGTGGGCAAAAACATTCAGTACTTC

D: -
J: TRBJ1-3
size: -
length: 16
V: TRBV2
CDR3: CASSLKQGLPGNTIYF
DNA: TGTGCCAGCAGTTTGAAACAGGGACTCCCGGGAAACACCATATATTTT